The clone carrying this T cell receptor beta chain was seen a handful of times. Clones were read by immunoSEQ multiplex PCR, and TCRdb kept only the in-frame ones, dropping some. The profile covers some 67,000 clones, with about nine tenths appearing a single time and about 0.6% taken by the ten largest. The data are from a study of OX40 agonist ivuxolimab in advanced cancers. Looking at the study overall: Therapy given before enrollment (anti-PD-1, anti-PD-L1 or anti-CTLA-4) was allowed, and around 40% had some.

Germline V CDR1 and CDR2: SQVTM, ANQGSEA. Trimming left V 6 bases short and J 1 base short, with 12 bases between. The CDR3 consists of 13 residues. The TCR originated in an adult with an advanced solid tumor such as melanoma, head and neck, liver or kidney cancer. The starting material was CD4+ or CD8+ T cells sorted from blood, obtained in a trial of the OX40 agonist ivuxolimab. The chain is built from TRBV29-1 and TRBJ2-5; D might be TRBD1 (6 bases). CDR3 sequence (DNA): TGCAGCGTGGTTGGACAGATCCAAGAGACCCAGTACTTC. It codes for CSVVGQIQETQYF.